Each of the 21 T cell receptor beta chains below was sequenced from the same sample in a study of Ad26.COV2.S vaccination and SARS-CoV-2 variants. Produced via immunoSEQ multiplex PCR; TCRdb's table is partial and in-frame only. The sample has a few hundred thousand clones, 80% to 90% seen once. Described treatment: 15 to 20 received Ad26.COV2.S at low or high dose, single or two shots; five or six received placebo; per-sample allocation not given. Collection of the samples took place on day 63 after the first injection of vaccine or placebo. Source: peripheral blood, taken in a trial of Ad26.COV2.S vaccine versus placebo. The receptors come from a person between 18 and 65 years old who received the Ad26.COV2.S COVID-19 vaccine or a placebo.

The chain couples TRBV9 to TRBJ2-3, with a possible D match to TRBD2 (6 bases). Germline values: CDR1 SGDLS, CDR2 YYNGEE. Trimming removed 4 bases at V and 6 bases at J, with 18 bases between. There are 15 residues in the CDR3. The CDR3 spells CASSSSGGGMDTQYF. The CDR3 nucleotides are TGTGCCAGCAGCTCTTCCGGGGGAGGAATGGATACGCAGTATTTT.

This clone was picked up one time. This chain connects TRBV7-9 to TRBJ2-7; 7 bases line up with TRBD1. Trimming removed 7 bases from V and 3 bases from J; junction bases left unmatched: 12. The CDR3 loop spans 15 amino acids. The germline gives CDR1 SEHNR, CDR2 FQNEAQ (reference sequence). DNA for the CDR3: TGTGCCAGCACCGCCCCCCGGGACAGCGGCTACGAGCAGTACTTC. Its translation is CASTAPRDSGYEQYF.

The chain employs TRBV28 and TRBJ2-7; no reliable D call. Germline CDR1 reads MDHEN; CDR2 reads SYDVKM. The CDR3 covers 14 residues. V lost 4 bases and J lost 2, with 12 bases in between. The CDR3 loop is CASSSPPLTYEQYF. CDR3 coding DNA: TGTGCCAGCAGTTCCCCCCCATTGACCTACGAGCAGTACTTC.

The V and J genes are TRBV7-3 and TRBJ2-1; 8 bases match TRBD1. This CDR3 region has 14 residues. Trimming took 5 bases from V and 7 from J; bases not matched to a gene: 7. Germline lookup yields CDR1 SGHTA and CDR2 FQGTGA. The CDR3 sequence is CASSGQGPGNEQFF. CDR3 nucleotide sequence: TGTGCCAGCAGCGGACAGGGCCCGGGGAATGAGCAGTTCTTC.

This clone has only a few counts. This chain connects TRBV2 to TRBJ2-1, with D uncertain. V dropped 5 bases and J dropped 6 bases, with 8 bases sitting between them. Germline CDR1 and CDR2: SNHLY and FYNNEI. The CDR3 is made up of 12 amino acids. The CDR3: CASSPTSNEQFF. DNA for the CDR3: TGTGCCAGCAGTCCGACTTCCAATGAGCAGTTCTTC.

The rearrangement joins TRBV19 to TRBJ1-2; weak D call: TRBD1 (5 bases). The CDR3 is 13 residues long. The V gene lost 1 base and the J gene lost 4 bases, with 7 bases spanning the gap. The germline V gene encodes CDR1 LNHDA and CDR2 SQIVND (reference sequence). The CDR3 loop reads CASSIGTLYGYTF. The CDR3 coding sequence is TGTGCCAGTAGTATAGGGACACTCTATGGCTACACCTTC.

This sequence joins TRBV18 and TRBJ1-2; 8 bases map to TRBD1. Germline CDR1 reads KGHSH; CDR2 reads LQKENI. The CDR3 runs to 16 residues. V dropped 1 base and J dropped 1; count of bases not matched to a gene: 5. The CDR3 coding sequence is TGTGCCAGCTCACCACTTCCGGGACAGGATAACTATGGCTACACCTTC. As protein: CASSPLPGQDNYGYTF.

The genes are TRBV6-6 and TRBJ2-2; 7 nucleotides agree with TRBD1. After removal of 4 bases from V and 1 base from J, the junction contained 6 bases not matched to a gene. Per the germline V gene, CDR1 is MNHNY and CDR2 is SVGAGI (reference sequence). The CDR3 has 16 residues. The CDR3 is CASSSTRQGNTGELFF. The CDR3, as DNA: TGTGCCAGCAGTTCCACGAGACAGGGGAACACCGGGGAGCTGTTTTTT.

The CDR3 loop reads CASTKSGGNVGEQYF. The DNA of the CDR3 is TGTGCCAGCACCAAAAGCGGGGGGAACGTAGGCGAGCAGTACTTC. J is TRBJ2-7 and V is TRBV11-2, with 9 nucleotides matching TRBD2. CDR1 SGHAT and CDR2 FQNNGV come from the germline V gene. Trimming cost V 7 bases and J 6 bases; bases outside gene matches: 13. This CDR3 has 15 residues.

Only one count was recorded for this clone. The chain uses TRBV10-3 and TRBJ1-2; TRBD1 matches 12 bases. V lost 7 bases and J lost 7; bases outside the gene matches: 13. Germline loops: CDR1 ENHRY, CDR2 SYGVKD. This CDR3 is built from 16 residues. The CDR3 protein is CAITHGTGGARTGYTF. In DNA form, the CDR3 reads TGTGCCATCACCCATGGGACAGGGGGCGCAAGGACTGGCTACACCTTC.

The chain couples TRBV3-1 (or the pseudogene TRBV3-2) to TRBJ2-7; TRBD1 might be the D (5 bases). The CDR3 spans 17 residues. CDR1 LGHDT and CDR2 YNNKEL come from the germline V gene (reference sequence). Trimming cost V 0 bases and J 2 bases, with 17 bases left between them. DNA for the CDR3: TGTGCCAGCAGCCAAGATAGGGGATCTACACCTACCTACGAGCAGTACTTC. Its protein product is CASSQDRGSTPTYEQYF.

The chain couples TRBV6-6 to TRBJ2-3, with 7 bases that match TRBD1. Germline lookup yields CDR1 MNHNY and CDR2 SVGAGI (reference sequence). V lost 4 bases, J lost 2 bases, and 6 bases stayed unmatched. The CDR3 extends over 15 amino acids. CDR3 in DNA: TGTGCCAGCAGTTGGGACAGTGACCTCACAGATACGCAGTATTTT. Protein product: CASSWDSDLTDTQYF.

The V call is TRBV5-4, the J call TRBJ2-7; 7 bases line up with TRBD1. The CDR3 is 15 residues long. The V segment lost 3 bases and the J segment 0 bases; nucleotides outside the gene matches: 6. Germline lookup yields CDR1 SGHNT and CDR2 YYREEE (reference sequence). DNA for the CDR3: TGTGCCAGCAGCTACCGGACAGGCAGCTCCTACGAGCAGTACTTC. Its protein is CASSYRTGSSYEQYF.

V gene TRBV5-6 combines with J gene TRBJ2-7, with a possible D match to TRBD1 (6 bases). In germline, CDR1 is SGHDT, CDR2 YYEEEE. The CDR3 has 15 residues. Trimming removed 4 bases from V and 3 bases from J, with 17 bases in between. The CDR3 nucleotides read TGTGCCAGCAGCCCAGCTCGACAGGTCCGCTACGAGCAGTACTTC. Translation: CASSPARQVRYEQYF.

This chain links TRBV9 with TRBJ1-1; no definite D call. Trimming took 4 bases from V and 11 from J, leaving 18 bases between them. The germline gives CDR1 SGDLS, CDR2 YYNGEE. The length of the CDR3 is 13 residues. The CDR3 coding sequence is TGTGCCAGCAGCCCTCCGGTTGAGGTAGGGGCTTTCTTT. This encodes CASSPPVEVGAFF. Complete variable domain (other parts from reference TRBV9 and TRBJ1-1): DSGVTQTPKHLITATGQRVTLRCSPRSGDLSVYWYQQSLDQGLQFLIQYYNGEERAKGNILERFSAQQFPDLHSELNLSSLELGDSALYFCASSPPVEVGAFFGQGTRLTVV.

V is TRBV27 and J is TRBJ1-2; the D gene is possibly TRBD1 (6 bases). Germline V CDR1 and CDR2: MNHEY, SMNVEV (reference sequence). The CDR3 is made up of 13 amino acids. The V end was cut by 5 bases, the J end by 4 bases, with 11 bases between. Written as DNA, the CDR3 is TGTGCCAGCAGTCTGGACAGCCTCTATGGCTACACCTTC. It is translated as CASSLDSLYGYTF.

The rearrangement joins TRBV6-5 to TRBJ2-5, with D possibly matching TRBD1 (5 bases). Germline V gene lookup returns CDR1 MNHEY and CDR2 SVGAGI. The CDR3 consists of 12 residues. Trimming cost V 8 bases and J 6 bases, with 13 bases left between them. CDR3 amino acids: CASGLGPKTQYF. The CDR3, as DNA: TGTGCCAGCGGCCTGGGGCCGAAGACCCAGTACTTC.

The chain joins TRBV7-9 to TRBJ2-7, with a weak D call TRBD2 (6 bases). The V and J ends lost 5 bases and 1 base respectively, with 12 bases between them. The CDR3 contains 14 residues. Germline-derived CDR1 and CDR2 are SEHNR and FQNEAQ (reference sequence). The DNA for the CDR3 is TGTGCCAGCAGCCCGGTGGGACTTTCCTACGAGCAGTACTTC. Amino acid sequence: CASSPVGLSYEQYF.

The chain employs TRBV19 and TRBJ1-4, with TRBD1 identical over 8 bases. This CDR3 contains 14 residues. V shed 4 bases, J shed 7 bases, and the junction held 5 bases outside the gene matches. The germline V gene encodes CDR1 LNHDA and CDR2 SQIVND (reference sequence). CDR3 bases: TGTGCCAGTAGTACCCGGACAGGGAGTGAAAAACTGTTTTTT. Amino acid sequence: CASSTRTGSEKLFF.

For this clone: The sample holds other DNA sequences that translate to the same CDR3. The V and J genes are TRBV19 and TRBJ1-4, with a possible D match to TRBD1 (5 bases). V was trimmed by 5 bases and J by 7 bases, leaving 11 bases between them. The CDR3 totals 13 residues. Per the germline V gene, CDR1 is LNHDA and CDR2 is SQIVND (reference sequence). The CDR3 region has the DNA TGTGCCAGTAGTCCAGGGTGGGGTGAAAAACTGTTTTTT. It yields the protein CASSPGWGEKLFF.

V gene TRBV7-2 combines with J gene TRBJ1-2; unclear D gene. This CDR3 has 13 amino acids. Germline CDR1 and CDR2: SGHTA and FQGNSA. Trimming removed 1 base at V and 7 bases at J, with 10 bases between. The CDR3: CASSLDFAGGYTF. CDR3 sequence (DNA): TGTGCCAGCAGCTTAGACTTCGCCGGTGGCTACACCTTC.